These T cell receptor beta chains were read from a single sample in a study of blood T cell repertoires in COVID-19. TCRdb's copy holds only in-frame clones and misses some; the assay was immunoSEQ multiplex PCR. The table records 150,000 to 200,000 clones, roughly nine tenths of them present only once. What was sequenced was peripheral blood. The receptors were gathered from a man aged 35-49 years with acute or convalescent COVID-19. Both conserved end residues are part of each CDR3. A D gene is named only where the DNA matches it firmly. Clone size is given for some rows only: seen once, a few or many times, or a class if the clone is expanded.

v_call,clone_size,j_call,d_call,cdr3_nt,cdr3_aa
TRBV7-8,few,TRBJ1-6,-,TGTGCCAGCAGCCGTAGCAGTTCACCCCTCCACTTT,CASSRSSSPLHF
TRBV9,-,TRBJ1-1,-,TGTGCCAGCAGTCCTGACTCTTACACTGAAGCTTTCTTT,CASSPDSYTEAFF
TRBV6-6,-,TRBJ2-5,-,TGTGCCAGCAGGGGACACGTTCAGTACTTC,CASRGHVQYF
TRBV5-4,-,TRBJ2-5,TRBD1,TGTGCCAGCAGCCTCGGACAGGTCCAAGAGACCCAGTACTTC,CASSLGQVQETQYF
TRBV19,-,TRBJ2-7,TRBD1,TGTGCCAGTCGAGGGACAGGGAAGCACGAGAACGAGCAGTACTTC,CASRGTGKHENEQYF
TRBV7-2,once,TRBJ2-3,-,TGTGCCAGCAGCTTAGTCCTAGCTACGGATACGCAGTATTTT,CASSLVLATDTQYF
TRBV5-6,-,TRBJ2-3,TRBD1,TGTGCCAGCAGCTTGGGGGGACAGGGACCTACTCCTAGCACAGATACGCAGTATTTT,CASSLGGQGPTPSTDTQYF
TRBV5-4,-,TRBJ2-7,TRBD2,TGTGCCAGCAGCCCAGGCTGGCCTAGCGGGGGGGCCCGGGAGCAGTACTTC,CASSPGWPSGGAREQYF
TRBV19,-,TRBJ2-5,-,TGTGCCAGTAGTATACATAGACAAGAGACCCAGTACTTC,CASSIHRQETQYF
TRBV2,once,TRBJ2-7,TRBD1,TGTGCCAGTCTTCGACAGGGGATCTCCTACGAGCAGTACTTC,CASLRQGISYEQYF
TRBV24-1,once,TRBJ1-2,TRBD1,TGTGCCACCAGTCAGGGGGCCGATGGCTACACCTTC,CATSQGADGYTF
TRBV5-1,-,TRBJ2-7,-,TGCGCCAGCAGCTCCAACACAGGGTCGGGTGAGCAGTACTTC,CASSSNTGSGEQYF